The rows below give T cell receptor beta chains drawn from one sample of a study of T cell responses to AZD1222 COVID-19 vaccine. Clones were sequenced by immunoSEQ multiplex PCR, and TCRdb holds only the in-frame ones, with some missing. Of about 180,000 clones listed, roughly 91% were seen once; the top ten hold around 1.9%. The specimen was peripheral blood, collected 28 days after the second AZD1222 dose. Receptor source: an adult who received the AZD1222 COVID-19 vaccine. Each CDR3 is given with its conserved first and last residue. The D gene is left open where the match is weak. Some rows mark clone size as missing; the rest say once, few, many or name a class of expanded clone.

NA | TRBJ2-3 | TRBD1 | TRBV5-4 | TGTGCCAGCAGCCCCGGGACAGGCGGAGCAGATACGCAGTATTTT | CASSPGTGGADTQYF
NA | TRBJ2-1 | TRBD2 | TRBV7-3 | TGTGCCAGCAGCCCGGGACTAGCGAAGTTCAATGAGCAGTTCTTC | CASSPGLAKFNEQFF
NA | TRBJ1-2 | NA | TRBV4-1 | TGCGCCAGCAGCCAAGATGTGCTCCGGGGCTACACCTTC | CASSQDVLRGYTF
once | TRBJ1-2 | TRBD1 | TRBV3-1/TRBV3-2 | TGTGCCAGCAGATCTACAGGGGGCAACTATGGCTACACCTTC | CASRSTGGNYGYTF
NA | TRBJ1-1 | NA | TRBV7-9 | TGTGCCAGCAGCCCACCTGGGGACACTGAAGCTTTCTTT | CASSPPGDTEAFF
NA | TRBJ2-4 | TRBD1 | TRBV7-8 | TGTGCCAGCAGCCCTGGGACAGCGCCAAACATTCAGTACTTC | CASSPGTAPNIQYF
once | TRBJ2-3 | TRBD1 | TRBV9 | TGTGCCAGCAGCGTAGAACAGGGGGCAGATACGCAGTATTTT | CASSVEQGADTQYF
NA | TRBJ2-1 | NA | TRBV10-2 | TGCGCCAGCAGTGAGTTCCCCTTTGATGAGCAGTTCTTC | CASSEFPFDEQFF
NA | TRBJ2-7 | TRBD1 | TRBV7-7 | TGTGCCAGCAGCTTAGACAGGGGCTACGAGCAGTACTTC | CASSLDRGYEQYF
NA | TRBJ2-4 | NA | TRBV7-9 | TGTGCCAGCAGCTTAGTACAGGGATATGGCAAAAACATTCAGTACTTC | CASSLVQGYGKNIQYF
NA | TRBJ1-5 | NA | TRBV5-1 | TGCGCCAGCAGCTTGAACGGATACAATCAGCCCCAGCATTTT | CASSLNGYNQPQHF
NA | TRBJ2-7 | NA | TRBV6-5 | TGTGCCAGCAGTTACGGTAACATGTCTCCGTACGAGCAGTACTTC | CASSYGNMSPYEQYF
NA | TRBJ1-1 | NA | TRBV4-3 | TGCGCCAGCAGCCCCGTCCGAGGGAGGGACACTGAAGCTTTCTTT | CASSPVRGRDTEAFF
NA | TRBJ1-5 | TRBD1 | TRBV15 | TGTGCCACCAGCAGAGATAAAGGGGGCAGACAGCCCCAGCATTTT | CATSRDKGGRQPQHF
NA | TRBJ2-2 | NA | TRBV7-2 | TGTGCCAGCAGCTTAAATCCCGGAGGGGTCGGGGAGCTGTTTTTT | CASSLNPGGVGELFF
NA | TRBJ1-5 | TRBD1 | TRBV7-2 | TGTGCCAGCAGCTTAGGACAGGGGAGGGAAAGCAATCAGCCCCAGCATTTT | CASSLGQGRESNQPQHF
NA | TRBJ1-5 | TRBD1 | TRBV7-2 | TGTGCCAGCAGCACAGATCAGGGGGCGGATCAGCCCCAGCATTTT | CASSTDQGADQPQHF
NA | TRBJ2-7 | TRBD1 | TRBV4-1 | TGCGCCAGCAGCCAAGACGACAGGGGCTCCTACGAGCAGTACTTC | CASSQDDRGSYEQYF
NA | TRBJ2-1 | NA | TRBV18 | TGTGCCAGCTCATCCCCTCCGAGCGAGCAGTTCTTC | CASSSPPSEQFF
NA | TRBJ2-2 | NA | TRBV6-2/TRBV6-3 | TGTGCCAGCAGCGCACAGGACACCGGGGAGCTGTTTTTT | CASSAQDTGELFF
NA | TRBJ1-4 | NA | TRBV30 | TGTGCCTGGACTGAGGGGCAGAAAGTTGAAAAACTGTTTTTT | CAWTEGQKVEKLFF
NA | TRBJ2-6 | NA | TRBV5-8 | TGTGCCAGCAGCCCGGGGGGCGTTGGGGCCAACGTCCTGACTTTC | CASSPGGVGANVLTF
NA | TRBJ2-3 | TRBD2 | TRBV9 | TGTGCCAGCAGCGTAGGGTTAGCGGGGGGGCTAACAGATACGCAGTATTTT | CASSVGLAGGLTDTQYF
NA | TRBJ2-1 | NA | TRBV19 | TGTGCCAGTACCTCCAGTTTTACGGGGTTTTACAATGAGCAGTTCTTC | CASTSSFTGFYNEQFF
NA | TRBJ1-5 | NA | TRBV28 | TGTGCCAGCAGTTTATGGGGGGATATGATGAGGTCTCAGCCCCAGCATTTT | CASSLWGDMMRSQPQHF
NA | TRBJ2-1 | NA | TRBV19 | TGTGCCAGTAGTATATTAACGGATGAGCAGTTCTTC | CASSILTDEQFF
NA | TRBJ1-1 | NA | TRBV6-1 | TGTGCCAGCAGTGAAGGGCAGAAGAACACTGAAGCTTTCTTT | CASSEGQKNTEAFF
NA | TRBJ2-3 | NA | TRBV2 | TGTGCCAGCAGTGGAACTAGCATCGGGTATTTT | CASSGTSIGYF
once | TRBJ2-3 | TRBD2 | TRBV7-7 | TGTGCCAGCAGCTTAGGACTAGCGGGAGACACAGATACGCAGTATTTT | CASSLGLAGDTDTQYF
NA | TRBJ1-6 | TRBD1 | TRBV5-1 | TGCGCCAGCAGCTTGGAAGGGGGCAATTCACCCCTCCACTTT | CASSLEGGNSPLHF
NA | TRBJ1-1 | NA | TRBV25-1 | TGTGCCAGCAAGCAGGGCGTTGGCACTGAAGCTTTCTTT | CASKQGVGTEAFF
NA | TRBJ2-2 | NA | TRBV29-1 | TGCAGCGTTGGGGGTCCGGCGGGGACCGGGGAGCTGTTTTTT | CSVGGPAGTGELFF
NA | TRBJ2-7 | NA | TRBV28 | TGTGCCAGCAGCCTACAGGCATCCCGTGCGAACGAGCAGTACTTC | CASSLQASRANEQYF
NA | TRBJ2-7 | NA | TRBV7-2 | TGTGCCAGCAGCCAAGCCCCGGGGGCACGCGAGCAGTACTTC | CASSQAPGAREQYF
NA | TRBJ2-2 | NA | TRBV7-8 | TGTGCCAGCAGCTTAGTAGGGGCCGGGGATATCACCGGGGAGCTGTTTTTT | CASSLVGAGDITGELFF
once | TRBJ1-1 | NA | TRBV9 | TGTGCCAGCAGCGTAGCGCCGGAGGCTCCGAACACTGAAGCTTTCTTT | CASSVAPEAPNTEAFF
NA | TRBJ1-1 | TRBD1 | TRBV30 | TGTGCCAGGACGGGACAGGGGAACACTGAAGCTTTCTTT | CARTGQGNTEAFF
NA | TRBJ2-1 | TRBD2 | TRBV4-3 | TGCGCCAGCAGCCCCGATAGCGGGGGGGCCTTCAGTGAGCAGTTCTTC | CASSPDSGGAFSEQFF
once | TRBJ2-7 | NA | TRBV7-9 | TGTGCCAGCAGCTTAGTGGGGGGGCACGAGCAGTACTTC | CASSLVGGHEQYF
NA | TRBJ1-3 | NA | TRBV6-6 | TGTGCCAGCAGTTCCTACGATTCCGGAAACACCATATATTTT | CASSSYDSGNTIYF
NA | TRBJ1-1 | TRBD1 | TRBV19 | TGTGCCAGTAGACGACAGGGGGAGAACACTGAAGCTTTCTTT | CASRRQGENTEAFF
NA | TRBJ2-6 | NA | TRBV30 | TGTGCCTGGAGTGAATTCAGCCGATTGGGATCTGGGGCCAACGTCCTGACTTTC | CAWSEFSRLGSGANVLTF
NA | TRBJ2-3 | TRBD2 | TRBV10-2 | TGCGCCAGCAGTGAGTCGAGACTAGCCACGCAGTATTTT | CASSESRLATQYF
NA | TRBJ2-1 | TRBD1 | TRBV6-6 | TGTGCCAGCCAGGGGGTAGGTCAAGCGACCCACAATGAGCAGTTCTTC | CASQGVGQATHNEQFF
NA | TRBJ2-1 | NA | TRBV9 | TGTGCCAGCAGCGTTCTTAGTAGCGGTGAGCAGTTCTTC | CASSVLSSGEQFF
NA | TRBJ1-1 | NA | TRBV5-1 | TGCGCCAGCAGCTCCTCGATACGGAAGGGGCCCACTGAAGCTTTCTTT | CASSSSIRKGPTEAFF
NA | TRBJ2-2 | TRBD1 | TRBV5-4 | TGTGCCAGCAGCAGGTGGGACAGTCAGAACACCGGGGAGCTGTTTTTT | CASSRWDSQNTGELFF
once | TRBJ1-4 | NA | TRBV7-2 | TGTGCCAGCAGCCTTGGGACACAGGAGGGGAAACTGTTTTTT | CASSLGTQEGKLFF
NA | TRBJ2-2 | NA | TRBV10-3 | TGTGCCACAGGGGTGGGCACCGGGGAGCTGTTTTTT | CATGVGTGELFF
NA | TRBJ2-1 | TRBD1 | TRBV12-5 | TGTGCTAGTGGTTTGGTAGCGGGACAGGGGCCTAGTGAGCAGTTCTTC | CASGLVAGQGPSEQFF
NA | TRBJ1-1 | TRBD1 | TRBV4-2 | TGTGCCAGCAGCCAAGGTCAGGGGGCGCGGACTGAAGCTTTCTTT | CASSQGQGARTEAFF
NA | TRBJ1-5 | TRBD1 | TRBV19 | TGTGCCAGTAGTTCGGACAGGAATCAGCCCCAGCATTTT | CASSSDRNQPQHF
NA | TRBJ2-6 | TRBD1 | TRBV6-5 | TGTGCCAGCAGTTATGGACAGGGGTCTGGGGCCAACGTCCTGACTTTC | CASSYGQGSGANVLTF
NA | TRBJ2-1 | NA | TRBV11-2 | TGTGCCAGCAGCTTAGTTCGGGACACCTACAATGAGCAGTTCTTC | CASSLVRDTYNEQFF
NA | TRBJ1-6 | NA | TRBV13 | TGTGCCAGCAGCGGTGGCGTACGAAATTCACCCCTCCACTTT | CASSGGVRNSPLHF